What follows are 22 T cell receptor beta chains derived from one specimen sequenced in a study of control samples from healthy donors and cancer patients. Assay: immunoSEQ multiplex PCR; the TCRdb copy retains only in-frame clones and omits some. The sample includes approximately 120,000 clones, roughly 89% of them seen just once. The sequencing sample was made of blood. The receptor source for this set is a woman between 45 and 60 years old in good health.

The CDR3 sequence: CASSQSRDGKYNEQFF. The CDR3 coding sequence is TGTGCCAGCAGCCAATCTAGGGACGGGAAATACAATGAGCAGTTCTTC. J is TRBJ2-1 and V is TRBV16; D assignment may be TRBD1 or TRBD2 (5 bases each). Per the germline V gene, CDR1 is KGHSY and CDR2 is FQNENV. This CDR3 comprises 16 residues. V was shortened by 0 bases and J by 4 bases, with 13 bases between the two germline ends.

This sequence joins TRBV7-9 and TRBJ1-2, with D unclear. Germline V gives CDR1 SEHNR, CDR2 FQNEAQ (reference sequence). This CDR3 has 12 residues. V lost 2 bases, J lost 6 bases, and 7 bases lay in between. CDR3 protein: CASSLFSDGYTF. The DNA of the CDR3 is TGTGCCAGCAGCTTATTCAGCGATGGCTACACCTTC.

The chain carries TRBV7-9 and TRBJ1-3, with a possible D match to TRBD1 (6 bases). CDR1 and CDR2 (germline): SEHNR, FQNEAQ (reference sequence). This CDR3 region has 14 residues. The V and J ends lost 5 bases and 2 bases respectively, with 10 bases between them. CDR3 sequence (DNA): TGTGCCAGCAGCCGCGGGGGCGCTGGAAACACCATATATTTT. This sequence encodes CASSRGGAGNTIYF.

V is TRBV2 and J is TRBJ2-5; TRBD2 matches 9 bases. Germline-derived CDR1 and CDR2 are SNHLY and FYNNEI. The V and J ends lost 8 bases and 6 bases, in that order; junction bases with no gene match: 4. The CDR3 totals 12 residues. The CDR3 DNA is TGTGCCAGCCGAGCGGGGGGACAGACCCAGTACTTC. Its protein product is CASRAGGQTQYF. The whole variable domain, remainder taken from reference TRBV2 and TRBJ2-5, is EPEVTQTPSHQVTQMGQEVILRCVPISNHLYFYWYRQILGQKVEFLVSFYNNEISEKSEIFDDQFSVERPDGSNFTLKIRSTKLEDSAMYFCASRAGGQTQYFGPGTRLLVL.

The rearrangement joins TRBV6-5 to TRBJ2-2; D remains unclear. CDR1 is MNHEY and CDR2 is SVGAGI in the germline V gene. V was pared by 6 bases and J by 7 bases, with 15 bases between. The CDR3 runs to 14 residues. The CDR3 DNA reads TGTGCCAGCAGAGAGACAACGACGGGCGGGGAGCTGTTTTTT. Its protein product is CASRETTTGGELFF.

The genes are TRBV6-5 and TRBJ2-5, with D tentatively TRBD2 (6 bases). The CDR3 covers 14 residues. CDR1 and CDR2 from the germline V gene are MNHEY and SVGAGI. The V end was cut by 0 bases, the J end by 4 bases, with 9 bases between. For the CDR3, the DNA is TGTGCCAGCAGTTACTCCGGCGGGACAGAGACCCAGTACTTC. Translating gives CASSYSGGTETQYF.

V usage is TRBV6-5 and J usage is TRBJ1-1; TRBD1 aligns across 8 bases. The CDR3 is made up of 15 amino acids. CDR1 is MNHEY, CDR2 SVGAGI, per germline. The J segment lost 5 bases and the V segment lost 5 bases, leaving 10 bases of the junction unmatched. The CDR3 DNA sequence: TGTGCCAGCAGTCAGGACAGGGTAGGGCGAACTGAAGCTTTCTTT. As protein: CASSQDRVGRTEAFF.

This chain's CDR3 is CASSLMGVINEKLFF. The CDR3 DNA reads as TGTGCCAGCAGCTTAATGGGAGTTATTAATGAAAAACTGTTTTTT. This chain links TRBV11-2 with TRBJ1-4; D remains ambiguous. The germline gives CDR1 SGHAT, CDR2 FQNNGV. The CDR3 length is 15 residues. V shed 2 bases and J shed 4 bases, with 11 bases lying between them.

The count of this clone is one. CDR3 DNA: TGTGCCAGCAGCCAGCATGAGCAGTTCTTC. Translating gives CASSQHEQFF. V and J are TRBV3-1 (or the pseudogene TRBV3-2) and TRBJ2-1, with D unresolved. Germline V gene lookup returns CDR1 LGHDT and CDR2 YNNKEL (reference sequence). The CDR3 covers 10 residues. V lost 3 bases and J 8 bases, leaving 2 bases between the germline ends.

J is TRBJ1-1 and V is TRBV4-3; D not certain. The V end lost 0 bases, the J end lost 0 bases, and 8 bases lay between the germline ends. The CDR3 has 15 amino acids. From germline, CDR1 is LGHNA and CDR2 YSLEER. In DNA, the CDR3 is TGCGCCAGCAGCCAAGACACAGAGATGAACACTGAAGCTTTCTTT. This encodes CASSQDTEMNTEAFF.

This chain uses TRBV18 with TRBJ1-5; D is uncertain. Trimming removed 4 bases at V and 4 bases at J, with 14 bases between. Germline assignment: CDR1 KGHSH and CDR2 LQKENI. The CDR3 is 15 amino acids. Here the CDR3 reads CASSLAHRVNQPQHF. In DNA form, the CDR3 reads TGTGCCAGCTCACTCGCCCATCGGGTTAATCAGCCCCAGCATTTT. The variable domain in full, completed from reference TRBV18 and TRBJ1-5, reads NAGVMQNPRHLVRRRGQEARLRCSPMKGHSHVYWYRQLPEEGLKFMVYLQKENIIDESGMPKERFSAEFPKEGPSILRIQQVVRGDSAAYFCASSLAHRVNQPQHFGDGTRLSIL.

V usage is TRBV7-2 and J usage is TRBJ2-5, with D hard to call. Germline CDR1 reads SGHTA; CDR2 reads FQGNSA. The CDR3 consists of 13 residues. V lost 1 base to trimming and J lost 5 bases, with 8 bases between them. The CDR3 region has the DNA TGTGCCAGCAGCTTAGGCCCCCGGGAGACCCAGTACTTC. As protein: CASSLGPRETQYF.

This clone has just a few counts. The chain employs TRBV9 and TRBJ2-1; TRBD2 matches 9 bases. The trim removed 3 bases at V and 9 bases at J, leaving 16 bases unmatched. CDR1 SGDLS and CDR2 YYNGEE come from the germline V gene. The CDR3 totals 17 residues. The CDR3 reads CASSGGPGLAPFGEQFF. The CDR3 nucleotides read TGTGCCAGCAGCGGAGGTCCGGGACTAGCTCCGTTCGGTGAGCAGTTCTTC.

This chain uses TRBV27 with TRBJ2-2; D call uncertain. Germline lookup yields CDR1 MNHEY and CDR2 SMNVEV (reference sequence). This CDR3 region has 19 residues. The V end lost 1 base, the J end lost 0 bases, and 18 bases lay between the germline ends. The CDR3 is CASSLFGPPKAPNTGELFF. The CDR3 region has the DNA TGTGCCAGCAGTTTATTTGGGCCCCCTAAAGCCCCGAACACCGGGGAGCTGTTTTTT.

The DNA for the CDR3 is TGTGCCAGCAGTTTAAGGCCCTTGGAGGCCAAAAACATTCAGTACTTC. Translating it yields CASSLRPLEAKNIQYF. The chain recombines TRBV27 with TRBJ2-4; D remains ambiguous. V shed 2 bases and J shed 1 base, with 12 bases lying between them. The length of the CDR3 is 16 residues. Germline CDR1 and CDR2: MNHEY and SMNVEV (reference sequence).

The V and J genes are TRBV18 and TRBJ2-7; D possibly corresponds to TRBD1 (5 bases). The CDR3 totals 12 residues. Per the germline V gene, CDR1 is KGHSH and CDR2 is LQKENI. Trimming took off 8 bases at V and 1 base at J, with 9 bases between the two ends. CDR3: CASTSGSYEQYV. The CDR3 nucleotides read TGTGCCAGCACCTCAGGGTCCTACGAGCAGTACGTC.

The count of this clone is one. The chain links TRBV7-9 to TRBJ2-1; 10 nucleotides line up with TRBD2. The V segment lost 9 bases and the J segment 3 bases; nucleotides outside the gene matches: 5. The CDR3 has 14 amino acids. Germline-derived CDR1 and CDR2 are SEHNR and FQNEAQ (reference sequence). CDR3 coding DNA: TGTGCCAGTAAACTAGCGGGGATCTACAATGAGCAGTTCTTC. Encoded protein: CASKLAGIYNEQFF.

The chain carries TRBV6-2 or TRBV6-3 and TRBJ2-2; no clear D gene. This CDR3 contains 15 residues. Germline V CDR1 and CDR2: MNHEY, SVGEGT. The V gene lost 0 bases and the J gene lost 6 bases, with 11 bases spanning the gap. The CDR3 loop is CASSYSMISAGELFF. Here the CDR3 DNA reads TGTGCCAGCAGTTACTCGATGATTTCGGCCGGGGAGCTGTTTTTT.

This clone was counted a single time. The chain carries TRBV19 and TRBJ2-3; 13 bases agree with TRBD2. The CDR3 has 15 residues. Germline CDR1 is LNHDA and CDR2 is SQIVND (reference sequence). V shed 6 bases, J shed 3 bases, and the junction held 3 bases outside the gene matches. The DNA of the CDR3 is TGTGCCAGTAGAGAGACTAGCGGGAGGACAGATACGCAGTATTTT. Its protein product is CASRETSGRTDTQYF.

The chain is built from TRBV9 and TRBJ1-1; 8 bases fit TRBD1. V lost 5 bases to trimming and J lost 5 bases; unmatched junction nucleotides: 8. In germline, CDR1 is SGDLS, CDR2 YYNGEE. This CDR3 is 14 amino acids long. The CDR3 sequence: CASRGQADTTEAFF. The CDR3 nucleotides are TGTGCCAGCAGGGGACAGGCTGACACTACTGAAGCTTTCTTT.

The genes are TRBV19 and TRBJ1-2; possible D gene TRBD1, 5 bases. The CDR3 consists of 14 residues. CDR1 is LNHDA, CDR2 SQIVND, per germline (reference sequence). With 5 bases removed from V and 7 bases from J, the gap between germline ends came to 17 bases. CDR3 nucleotide sequence: TGTGCCAGTAGTGCGGGGGGGGTAAAGAGTGGCTACACCTTC. Encoded protein: CASSAGGVKSGYTF.

The J gene is TRBJ2-6, the V gene TRBV4-3; weak D call: TRBD2 (6 bases). The CDR3 runs 16 residues. V gave up 0 bases and J gave up 0 bases, with 6 bases separating them. Germline V CDR1 and CDR2: LGHNA, YSLEER. The chain's CDR3 is CASSQEGGSGANVLTF. For the CDR3, the DNA is TGCGCCAGCAGCCAAGAGGGGGGCTCTGGGGCCAACGTCCTGACTTTC.